The next 22 T cell receptor beta chains were all read from a single sample in a study of blood T cell repertoires in COVID-19. Only in-frame clones appear in the TCRdb table, and some are missing; sequencing was by immunoSEQ multiplex PCR. The sample has about 210,000 clones, 80% to 90% seen once. The sample comprised PBMCs or T cells enriched from blood (not recorded which). The receptor set was obtained from a man in his late teens or twenties with acute COVID-19.

The table lists this clone with a count of one. The V and J genes are TRBV9 and TRBJ1-1; D might be TRBD1 (5 bases). Trimming took 3 bases from V and 0 from J, leaving 6 bases between them. The CDR3 is 13 residues long. CDR1 and CDR2 (germline): SGDLS, YYNGEE. The CDR3 region has the DNA TGTGCCAGCAGCGCAGGGATGAACACTGAAGCTTTCTTT. The encoded protein is CASSAGMNTEAFF.

J is TRBJ1-1 and V is TRBV29-1; tentative D call: TRBD1 (5 bases). Trimming took off 6 bases at V and 6 bases at J, with 8 bases between the two ends. Germline lookup yields CDR1 SQVTM and CDR2 ANQGSEA. This CDR3 comprises 10 residues. CDR3 nucleotide sequence: TGCAGCGTGGGACTCTCTGAAGCTTTCTTT. Translation: CSVGLSEAFF.

This chain uses TRBV7-9 with TRBJ1-4; possible D gene TRBD1, 6 bases. The CDR3 spans 14 residues. Trimming shortened V by 5 bases and J by 5 bases, and 12 bases separated the two germline ends. CDR1 and CDR2 (germline): SEHNR, FQNEAQ (reference sequence). The CDR3 is CASSPQGLNEKLFF. The CDR3 DNA is TGTGCCAGCAGCCCCCAGGGGTTAAATGAAAAACTGTTTTTT.

J is TRBJ1-6 and V is TRBV30; D is possibly TRBD1 (5 bases). The CDR3 is made up of 13 amino acids. Germline CDR1 and CDR2: GTSNPN and SVGIG (reference sequence). Trimming removed 4 bases from V and 10 bases from J, with 14 bases in between. CDR3 sequence: CAWKMDMSSPLHF. For the CDR3, the DNA is TGTGCCTGGAAAATGGACATGAGCTCACCCCTCCACTTT.

The rearrangement uses TRBV19 and TRBJ1-5; 7 bases line up with TRBD1. The length of the CDR3 is 15 residues. Trimming removed 4 bases from V and 4 bases from J; junction bases left unmatched: 7. Germline V gene sequence: CDR1 LNHDA, CDR2 SQIVND (reference sequence). The CDR3 protein is CASSTRQGTNQPQHF. CDR3 DNA: TGTGCCAGTAGTACGAGACAGGGAACAAATCAGCCCCAGCATTTT.

CDR3 sequence reads: CASSYSGGMSSYEQYF. CDR3 coding DNA: TGTGCCAGCAGTTACTCTGGCGGGATGAGCTCCTACGAGCAGTACTTC. V usage is TRBV6-5 and J usage is TRBJ2-7; a possible D gene is TRBD2 (6 bases). This CDR3 is built from 16 residues. Germline V gene data show CDR1 as MNHEY and CDR2 as SVGAGI. V lost 0 bases and J lost 0, with 12 bases in between.

V is TRBV6-5 and J is TRBJ1-1; 8 positions match TRBD1. The CDR3 totals 15 residues. V was clipped by 5 bases and J by 0 bases; unmatched bases: 5. The germline V gene has CDR1 MNHEY and CDR2 SVGAGI. CDR3 loop: CASSRTGSLNTEAFF. Written as DNA, the CDR3 is TGTGCCAGCAGTCGGACAGGGAGCCTGAACACTGAAGCTTTCTTT.

The chain joins TRBV6-1 to TRBJ1-5; a possible D gene is TRBD1 (5 bases). V dropped 0 bases and J dropped 1 base, with 19 bases sitting between them. The germline V gene encodes CDR1 MNHNS and CDR2 SASEGT. This CDR3 has 19 residues. The CDR3: CASSEALFRTLESNQPQHF. The CDR3 DNA sequence: TGTGCCAGCAGTGAAGCGCTTTTTCGGACACTTGAAAGCAATCAGCCCCAGCATTTT.

V and J are TRBV2 and TRBJ2-3, with TRBD2 matching 12 bases. CDR3 length: 14 residues. The V gene's germline CDR1 is SNHLY and CDR2 FYNNEI. V dropped 6 bases and J dropped 3; count of bases not matched to a gene: 1. CDR3 amino acids: CASSTSGRTDTQYF. In DNA, the CDR3 is TGTGCCAGCAGCACTAGCGGGAGGACAGATACGCAGTATTTT.

This chain joins TRBV28 and TRBJ2-1, with a weak D call TRBD1 (7 bases). The CDR3 runs 16 residues. V dropped 4 bases and J dropped 3 bases, with 16 bases sitting between them. From germline, CDR1 is MDHEN and CDR2 SYDVKM. The chain's CDR3 is CASSSYAGQIYNEQFF. The CDR3 DNA sequence: TGTGCCAGCAGTTCCTATGCGGGACAGATCTACAATGAGCAGTTCTTC.

The rearrangement joins TRBV3-1 (or the pseudogene TRBV3-2) to TRBJ1-5; possible D gene TRBD1, 5 bases. The germline V gene encodes CDR1 LGHDT and CDR2 YNNKEL (reference sequence). The CDR3 consists of 17 residues. V lost 1 base, J lost 2 bases, and 15 bases lay in between. CDR3 region: CASSQGQIGFGNQPQHF. CDR3 sequence (DNA): TGTGCCAGCAGCCAAGGACAGATTGGGTTCGGCAATCAGCCCCAGCATTTT.

This chain uses TRBV11-2 with TRBJ2-1; possible D gene TRBD2, 7 bases. The V and J ends lost 5 bases and 5 bases respectively, with 16 bases between them. From germline, CDR1 is SGHAT and CDR2 FQNNGV. This CDR3 comprises 15 residues. CDR3 protein: CASSAGASGNNEQFF. The CDR3 DNA sequence: TGTGCCAGCAGCGCGGGGGCTAGCGGAAACAATGAGCAGTTCTTC.

V gene TRBV28 combines with J gene TRBJ2-5, with a possible D match to TRBD2 (7 bases). The length of the CDR3 is 13 residues. Trimming cost V 7 bases and J 4 bases, with 13 bases left between them. Looked up from germline, CDR1 is MDHEN and CDR2 is SYDVKM. The CDR3 DNA sequence: TGTGCCAGCACCATGGGGGGGCTAGAGACCCAGTACTTC. It is translated as CASTMGGLETQYF.

This clone was seen ten or more times. The chain links TRBV30 to TRBJ2-4; D possibly corresponds to TRBD1 (5 bases). The V gene lost 2 bases and the J gene lost 7 bases, with 12 bases spanning the gap. Germline lookup yields CDR1 GTSNPN and CDR2 SVGIG (reference sequence). This CDR3 contains 13 residues. The CDR3 nucleotides read TGTGCCTGGAGTTTAGGGGTCGGGAACATTCAGTACTTC. Its translation: CAWSLGVGNIQYF.

V gene TRBV4-2 combines with J gene TRBJ2-2; 8 bases agree with TRBD1. After removal of 0 bases from V and 3 bases from J, the junction contained 9 bases not matched to a gene. The germline CDR1 and CDR2 sequences are LGHNA and YNFKEQ. The CDR3 runs to 18 residues. The CDR3 bases are TGTGCCAGCAGCCAAGATGGAAGAACAGGGGGATACACCGGGGAGCTGTTTTTT. Amino acid sequence: CASSQDGRTGGYTGELFF.

This chain joins TRBV9 and TRBJ1-2, with 8 bases lining up with TRBD1. Germline trimming cut 2 bases from V and 3 bases from J; bases unmatched to any gene: 6. The CDR3 has 15 amino acids. Germline V gene data show CDR1 as SGDLS and CDR2 as YYNGEE. The CDR3 coding sequence is TGTGCCAGCAGCGTTCAGGGGGCAAGTGACTATGGCTACACCTTC. It is translated as CASSVQGASDYGYTF. Full variable domain (rest looked up from reference TRBV9 and TRBJ1-2): DSGVTQTPKHLITATGQRVTLRCSPRSGDLSVYWYQQSLDQGLQFLIQYYNGEERAKGNILERFSAQQFPDLHSELNLSSLELGDSALYFCASSVQGASDYGYTFGSGTRLTVV.

The chain couples TRBV13 to TRBJ2-5; the D gene is possibly TRBD2 (6 bases). In germline, CDR1 is PRHDT, CDR2 FYEKMQ (reference sequence). This CDR3 has 15 amino acids. V dropped 1 base and J dropped 7 bases, with 16 bases sitting between them. This chain's CDR3 is CASSLEYSGVGTQYF. The CDR3 DNA reads as TGTGCCAGCAGCTTAGAGTATAGCGGCGTTGGGACCCAGTACTTC.

This chain links TRBV28 with TRBJ2-7; 9 bases are shared with TRBD2. There are 15 residues in the CDR3. Trimming removed 2 bases from V and 5 bases from J; junction bases left unmatched: 7. The germline gives CDR1 MDHEN, CDR2 SYDVKM. CDR3 in amino acids: CASSLHGGRAHEQYF. The CDR3 DNA follows: TGTGCCAGCAGTTTACACGGCGGGAGGGCCCACGAGCAGTACTTC.

The chain carries TRBV11-3 and TRBJ2-7; weak D call: TRBD2 (6 bases). This CDR3 is built from 14 residues. V was shortened by 7 bases and J by 5 bases, with 18 bases between the two germline ends. From germline, CDR1 is SGHNT and CDR2 YENEEA. Here the CDR3 DNA reads TGTGCCAGCAAAGCGCGGGGTCGAGTCCACGAGCAGTACTTC. Amino acid sequence: CASKARGRVHEQYF.

Only one count was recorded for this clone. V gene TRBV5-4 combines with J gene TRBJ2-1; possible D gene TRBD1, 5 bases. CDR3 length: 14 residues. Germline V gene lookup returns CDR1 SGHNT and CDR2 YYREEE (reference sequence). Deletions cut 7 bases from V and 3 bases from J, with 14 bases between. The CDR3: CASGPQASYNEQFF. Here the CDR3 DNA reads TGTGCCAGCGGTCCACAGGCTAGCTACAATGAGCAGTTCTTC.

The rearrangement uses TRBV14 and TRBJ1-2; D unclear. The V gene lost 0 bases and the J gene lost 0 bases, with 8 bases spanning the gap. There are 15 residues in the CDR3. In germline, CDR1 is SGHDN, CDR2 FVKESK. This CDR3 reads CASSQDPGTNYGYTF. CDR3 sequence (DNA): TGTGCCAGCAGCCAAGATCCCGGGACTAACTATGGCTACACCTTC.

The chain couples TRBV7-8 to TRBJ1-5; TRBD1 might be the D (6 bases). There are 13 residues in the CDR3. The germline V gene encodes CDR1 SGHVS and CDR2 FQNEAQ. Trimming removed 5 bases from V and 4 bases from J, with 9 bases in between. The DNA of the CDR3 is TGTGCCAGCAGCCGGGGGGCGAATCAGCCCCAGCATTTT. Residues: CASSRGANQPQHF. Using reference TRBV7-8 and TRBJ1-5 for the parts outside the CDR3, the full variable domain is GAGVSQSPRYKVAKRGQDVALRCDPISGHVSLFWYQQALGQGPEFLTYFQNEAQLDKSGLPSDRFFAERPEGSVSTLKIQRTQQEDSAVYLCASSRGANQPQHFGDGTRLSIL.